These T cell receptor beta chains were read from a single sample in a study of blood T cells in healthy people across ages. MiXCR, run by TCRdb on the 5' RACE reads, gives a single entry per CDR3 protein. Of some 760,000 distinct CDR3 sequences in the sample, 25% are singletons; the top ten hold 3.7%. These sequences were also reported in another study, on T cells of mothers and their children.

Sequences were obtained from blood. The receptors stem from a boy under 18 in good health. Each CDR3 is given with its conserved first and last residue. A D gene is named only where the DNA matches it firmly. Size tells how often a clone was seen (once, few, many) or the class of an expanded clone, and some rows leave it out.

j_gene,d_gene,abundance,v_gene,len,CDR3nt,CDR3aa
TRBJ2-5,NA,few,TRBV4-3,13,TGTGCCAGCAGTCAGGGTTTTCAGGAGACCCAGTACTTC,CASSQGFQETQYF
TRBJ2-5,TRBD1,NA,TRBV24-1,16,TGTGCCACCAGTGAAGGGGGCCAGGGGGAGAGGGAGACCCAGCACTTC,CATSEGGQGERETQHF
TRBJ2-1,TRBD2,NA,TRBV7-9,18,TGTGCCAGCAGCGCTCAGTTACCTCTAGCGGGGGCCTACAATGAGCAGTTCTTC,CASSAQLPLAGAYNEQFF
TRBJ1-6,NA,NA,TRBV4-3,14,TGCGCCAGCAGCCAAAGGCGGGGGTTGTCACCCCTCCACTTT,CASSQRRGLSPLHF
TRBJ2-7,TRBD2,many,TRBV4-3,15,TGCGCCAGCAGCCAAGGACTAGCGGGAGCCTACGAGCAGTACTTC,CASSQGLAGAYEQYF
TRBJ2-5,TRBD2,NA,TRBV7-2,15,TGTGCCAGCAGCCCTACTAGCGGGTTCCAAGAGACCCAGTACTTC,CASSPTSGFQETQYF
TRBJ2-5,TRBD1,NA,TRBV5-6,14,TGTGCCAGCAGCTTGGTGACAGGGCAAAAGACCCAGTACTTC,CASSLVTGQKTQYF
TRBJ2-1,NA,few,TRBV5-5,13,TGTGCCAGCAGCTTGGTGGTGGCGTGGGAGCAGTTCTTC,CASSLVVAWEQFF
TRBJ2-1,NA,many,TRBV24-1,13,TGTGCCACCAGTCGGACAGAGATCAATGAGCAGTTCTTC,CATSRTEINEQFF
TRBJ1-1,NA,few,TRBV18,15,TGTGCCAGCTCATCAGACATAATACAGGTGGGAGAAGCTTTCTTT,CASSSDIIQVGEAFF
TRBJ2-5,NA,few,TRBV14,15,TGTGCCAGCAGCCAAGACCACCGTATCGGAGAGACCCAGTACTTC,CASSQDHRIGETQYF
TRBJ2-3,NA,few,TRBV5-1,13,TGCGCCAGCAGCTCTCAGGACGGACTGCCGCAGTATTTT,CASSSQDGLPQYF
TRBJ2-7,TRBD2,NA,TRBV28,18,TGTGCCAGCACCTCGGTACTAGCGGGATTTTGGGGCTCCTACGAGCAGTACTTC,CASTSVLAGFWGSYEQYF
TRBJ2-1,TRBD2,once,TRBV7-2,16,TGTGCCAGCAGCTCCGGCCCTAGCGGCTCCTACAATGAGCAGTTCTTC,CASSSGPSGSYNEQFF
TRBJ2-5,TRBD2,NA,TRBV7-9,13,TGTGCCAGCAGCACTGTGGGGGGGGAGACCCAGTACTTC,CASSTVGGETQYF
TRBJ2-5,NA,few,TRBV2,14,TGTGCCAGCAATTCGGAGGCACGAAAAGAGACCCAGTACTTC,CASNSEARKETQYF
TRBJ2-5,NA,NA,TRBV29-1,12,TGCAGCGTTCTGACAGGCGGCAAGACCCAGTACTTC,CSVLTGGKTQYF
TRBJ2-7,NA,many,TRBV7-9,14,TGTGCCAGCAGCCCCGTCGACGGAGCCTACGAGCAGTACTTC,CASSPVDGAYEQYF
TRBJ1-2,TRBD1,NA,TRBV30,13,TGTGCCTGGAGTCGACAGGGAGGCTATGGCTACACCTTC,CAWSRQGGYGYTF
TRBJ2-7,NA,many,TRBV2,12,TGTGCCAGCAGCCCCGTAGGCTACGAACAGTACTTC,CASSPVGYEQYF
TRBJ1-1,TRBD1,few,TRBV24-1,13,TGTGCCACCTCGGAGGGGGCGCATACTGAAGCTTTCTTT,CATSEGAHTEAFF
TRBJ2-1,NA,few,TRBV27,14,TGTGCCAGCAGGGCGGGGGCCCGTTTATCTGAGCAGTTCTTC,CASRAGARLSEQFF
TRBJ2-5,NA,NA,TRBV7-2,15,TGTGCCAGCAGCTCTGGATCGGCCGCCGGGGAGACCCAGTACTTC,CASSSGSAAGETQYF
TRBJ2-5,NA,few,TRBV27,15,TGTGCCAGCGGGGGACTGATAAGCTCCTACAATGAGCGGTTCTTC,CASGGLISSYNERFF
TRBJ2-1,TRBD1,NA,TRBV25-1,16,TGTGCCAGCAGTAAAGGACAGGCCCGGGGCTACAATGAGCAGTTCTTC,CASSKGQARGYNEQFF
TRBJ2-2,TRBD1,few,TRBV19,17,TGTGCCAGTAGTATCCCCCGGGACAGGGTAAACACCGGGGAGCTGTTTTTT,CASSIPRDRVNTGELFF
TRBJ2-2,TRBD2,few,TRBV20-1,14,TGCAGTGCTAGGGCGGGAGTGGTTACCGGGGAGCTGTTTTTT,CSARAGVVTGELFF
TRBJ2-5,TRBD2,few,TRBV7-8,18,TGTGCCAGCAGCTTAGTGCGGCTAGCGGGGGGCAGGCGGGAGACCCAGTACTTC,CASSLVRLAGGRRETQYF
TRBJ1-2,NA,few,TRBV19,14,TGTGCCAGTACCCTCCGGGGCTCTAGCTATGGCTACACCTTC,CASTLRGSSYGYTF